A selection of T cell receptor beta chains follows, all from one sample in a study of T cells in Graves' hyperthyroidism and ophthalmopathy. TCRdb re-called the multiplex PCR reads with MiXCR, one entry per CDR3 protein. This sample carries about 290,000 distinct CDR3 sequences, around 15% of them seen once, and the ten largest clones take approximately 7.9%. The sample was blood. Receptor source: a woman aged 40 to 50 with Graves' hyperthyroidism. CDR3s include the opening cysteine and the closing phenylalanine or tryptophan. Fields, in order: J gene, V gene, CDR3 protein.

>TRBJ1-2|TRBV6-1
CASSFPQRGGYTF
>TRBJ2-7|TRBV6-1
CASSLGHGTYEQYF
>TRBJ1-1|TRBV5-1
CASSSSNTEAFF
>TRBJ2-1|TRBV20-1
CSADGPQGGAQFF
>TRBJ2-1|TRBV7-7
CASRNGLANGNEQFF
>TRBJ2-1|TRBV15
CATSRDLGGYNEQFF
>TRBJ2-2|TRBV7-8
CASSLALGGTGELFF
>TRBJ2-1|TRBV2
CASRQPGLAANEQFF
>TRBJ2-7|TRBV5-6
CASSPEGGRLWGYEQYF
>TRBJ1-1|TRBV3-1
CASSLRTERTEAFF
>TRBJ1-2|TRBV6-1
CASRVSQGTNYGYTF
>TRBJ2-7|TRBV18
CASSPPNAGMDEQYF
>TRBJ2-5|TRBV28
CASSRQGISKETQYF
>TRBJ1-5|TRBV19
CASNRGPGNQPQHF
>TRBJ1-5|TRBV9
CASSEGQVNQPQHF
>TRBJ2-6|TRBV5-4
CASSRGQANSGANVLTF
>TRBJ1-4|TRBV6-5
CASSYRGRRTNEKLFF
>TRBJ1-2|TRBV29-1
CSVEDRRVDYGYTF
>TRBJ1-4|TRBV20-1
CSARDPQGAGEKLFF
>TRBJ2-1|TRBV2
CASSDAGGGSNEQFF
>TRBJ2-7|TRBV5-1
CASSHSGSEYEQYF
>TRBJ2-1|TRBV20-1
CSAYSGSRNEQFF
>TRBJ2-1|TRBV2
CASRIIGGGLAGYNEQFF
>TRBJ1-5|TRBV7-2
CASSLVYNQPQHF
>TRBJ1-4|TRBV5-6
CASSPGQAGPAEGEKLFF
>TRBJ2-7|TRBV20-1
CSAKPRGLAGYEQYF
>TRBJ2-3|TRBV3-1
CASSQAIAGGQDTQYF
>TRBJ1-2|TRBV29-1
CSVPQGRFGYTF
>TRBJ1-5|TRBV4-1
CASSAERSNQPQHF
>TRBJ2-7|TRBV4-2
CASSQDLGGYYEQYF
>TRBJ2-1|TRBV20-1
CSARAYRGGNEQFF